A selection of T cell receptor beta chains follows, all from one sample in a study of cytomegalovirus exposure and HLA in healthy donors. The method was immunoSEQ multiplex PCR; TCRdb's version includes in-frame clones alone and lacks a portion of them. This sample has a few hundred thousand clones; about four fifths occur once, and the top ten carry approximately 2.8%. Sequencing was performed on PBMCs. These receptors originate from a man under 40 in good health and CMV-seronegative. CDR3s leave out the opening cysteine and the closing phenylalanine or tryptophan. Expanded clones are given a class, and other clones once, few, many or no size at all.

CDR3,J,size,V
ASTWTGRTGELF,TRBJ2-2,.,TRBV5-1
ASSIVGSGDHPAKNIQY,TRBJ2-4,.,TRBV19
ASSVRGTQY,TRBJ2-5,few,TRBV13
ASSLMTGIITEAF,TRBJ1-1,.,TRBV19
ASSENTDTQY,TRBJ2-3,once,TRBV7-2
ASSSGGGRTQY,TRBJ2-3,.,TRBV4-1
ASSFLTKGANTEAF,TRBJ1-1,.,TRBV28
ASSGPLGAEQF,TRBJ2-1,.,TRBV5-6
ASSLVGTVGEKLF,TRBJ1-4,.,TRBV7-9
ASRISGIYGYT,TRBJ1-2,.,TRBV6-5